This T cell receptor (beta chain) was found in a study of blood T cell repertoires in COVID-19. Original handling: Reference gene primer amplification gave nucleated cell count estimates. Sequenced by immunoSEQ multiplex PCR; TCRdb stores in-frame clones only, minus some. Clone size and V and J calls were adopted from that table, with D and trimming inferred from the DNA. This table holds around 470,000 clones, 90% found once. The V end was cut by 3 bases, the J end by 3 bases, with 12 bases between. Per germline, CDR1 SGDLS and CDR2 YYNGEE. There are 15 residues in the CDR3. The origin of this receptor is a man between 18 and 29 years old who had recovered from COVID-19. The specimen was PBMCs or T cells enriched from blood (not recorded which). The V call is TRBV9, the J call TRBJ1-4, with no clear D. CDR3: CASSERRGANEKLFF. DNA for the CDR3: TGTGCCAGCAGCGAGCGACGAGGTGCTAATGAAAAACTGTTTTTT.